The 26 T cell receptor beta chains below all came from one sample that was sequenced in a study of OX40 agonist ivuxolimab in advanced cancers. TCRdb's copy holds only in-frame clones and misses some; the assay was immunoSEQ multiplex PCR. The table lists fewer than 65,000 clones, around 80% of them singletons, with around 4.2% in the top ten. The sample consisted of CD4+ or CD8+ T cells sorted from blood, taken in a trial of the OX40 agonist ivuxolimab. These receptors were collected from an adult with an advanced solid tumor such as melanoma, head and neck, liver or kidney cancer.

The chain employs TRBV6-6 and TRBJ1-2; 7 nucleotides agree with TRBD1. This CDR3 region has 14 residues. CDR1 and CDR2 from the germline V gene are MNHNY and SVGAGI (reference sequence). The J segment lost 2 bases and the V segment lost 6 bases, leaving 6 bases of the junction unmatched. The chain's CDR3 is CASSSGQANYGYTF. The CDR3 nucleotides read TGTGCCAGCAGCTCAGGACAGGCCAACTATGGCTACACCTTC.

The chain employs TRBV5-1 and TRBJ1-1; D may be TRBD1 (5 bases). This CDR3 region has 17 residues. The germline V gene has CDR1 SGHRS and CDR2 YFSETQ. Trimming removed 4 bases from V and 3 bases from J, with 22 bases in between. CDR3 coding DNA: TGCGCCAGCAGCCTTACTCAGGGAAGATTTCGGGACACTGAAGCTTTCTTT. It yields the protein CASSLTQGRFRDTEAFF. Supplemented by reference TRBV5-1 and TRBJ1-1, the full variable domain reads KAGVTQTPRYLIKTRGQQVTLSCSPISGHRSVSWYQQTPGQGLQFLFEYFSETQRNKGNFPGRFSGRQFSNSRSEMNVSTLELGDSALYLCASSLTQGRFRDTEAFFGQGTRLTVV.

V is TRBV28 and J is TRBJ2-7; TRBD2 aligns across 9 bases. The germline CDR1 and CDR2 sequences are MDHEN and SYDVKM. There are 15 residues in the CDR3. V gave up 5 bases and J gave up 1 base; unmatched junction bases: 6. CDR3 protein: CASSDLAGRSYEQYF. The CDR3 DNA sequence: TGTGCCAGCAGTGACCTAGCGGGACGTTCCTACGAGCAGTACTTC.

J is TRBJ2-3 and V is TRBV4-1, with a possible D match to TRBD1 (6 bases). Germline CDR1 is MGHRA and CDR2 is YSYEKL. The CDR3 loop spans 14 amino acids. The V end was cut by 3 bases, the J end by 4 bases, with 11 bases between. The CDR3 DNA reads as TGCGCCAGCAGCCAGGGGGCAAGGGCAGATACGCAGTATTTT. Amino acids: CASSQGARADTQYF.

About this clone: This same CDR3 is encoded by further DNA sequences in the sample. The chain employs TRBV10-3 and TRBJ2-3; either TRBD1 or TRBD2 may supply D (6 bases each). Germline CDR1 reads ENHRY; CDR2 reads SYGVKD. V was trimmed by 6 bases and J by 4 bases, leaving 23 bases between them. The CDR3 contains 17 residues. DNA for the CDR3: TGTGCCATCAGCTCGTACTCACAGGGAGGTCGCTCAGATACGCAGTATTTT. This translates into CAISSYSQGGRSDTQYF.

This rearrangement joins TRBV2 to TRBJ2-1; 13 bases map to TRBD2. V shed 6 bases and J 3 bases; nucleotides not matched to a gene: 23. Germline assignment: CDR1 SNHLY and CDR2 FYNNEI. CDR3 length: 22 amino acids. CDR3 sequence (DNA): TGTGCCAGCAGGGGACAGGCTAGACTAGCGGGAGGTCAACGTATTCACTACAATGAGCAGTTCTTC. This codes for CASRGQARLAGGQRIHYNEQFF.

The V and J genes are TRBV7-9 and TRBJ1-3; 8 positions agree with TRBD1. The CDR3 extends over 17 amino acids. V gave up 2 bases and J gave up 1 base; unmatched junction bases: 7. Germline V lookup: CDR1 SEHNR, CDR2 FQNEAQ (reference sequence). The CDR3 sequence is CASSLRQGSSSGNTIYF. The CDR3 region has the DNA TGTGCCAGCAGCTTACGACAGGGGTCTTCTTCTGGAAACACCATATATTTT.

V is TRBV18 and J is TRBJ1-2; a possible D gene is TRBD1 (5 bases). Germline loops: CDR1 KGHSH, CDR2 LQKENI. This CDR3 is 16 amino acids long. V was cut by 3 bases and J by 1 base, with 15 bases left in between. DNA of the CDR3: TGTGCCAGCTCACCCCTGGGGCAGGGAAGTAACTATGGCTACACCTTC. It yields the protein CASSPLGQGSNYGYTF.

This rearrangement joins TRBV5-4 to TRBJ1-1, with 12 bases matching TRBD1. CDR1 SGHNT and CDR2 YYREEE come from the germline V gene (reference sequence). The V segment lost 5 bases and the J segment 4 bases; nucleotides outside the gene matches: 6. The CDR3 is 15 residues long. The DNA of the CDR3 is TGTGCCAGCAGTCCGGGACAGGGGGCGAGCACTGAAGCTTTCTTT. This encodes CASSPGQGASTEAFF.

This clone has only one observation. The chain combines TRBV4-2 with TRBJ1-2; maybe TRBD1 (5 bases). V was clipped by 0 bases and J by 2 bases, with 10 bases between them. The CDR3 runs to 15 residues. From germline, CDR1 is LGHNA and CDR2 YNFKEQ. The CDR3 is CASSQDRGINYGYTF. For the CDR3, the DNA is TGTGCCAGCAGCCAAGATCGGGGGATAAACTATGGCTACACCTTC.

The CDR3, as DNA: TGCGCCAGCAGCTTGGAATCTAGCACAGATACGCAGTATTTT. Its translation: CASSLESSTDTQYF. This chain joins TRBV5-1 and TRBJ2-3; no clear D. Per germline, CDR1 SGHRS and CDR2 YFSETQ. Between the trimmed V and J ends, which lost 0 bases and 0 bases, there was a span of 5 bases. The CDR3 is 14 amino acids.

V and J are TRBV27 and TRBJ1-1; possible D gene TRBD1, 6 bases. The V gene's germline CDR1 is MNHEY and CDR2 SMNVEV (reference sequence). The CDR3 length is 13 residues. Trimming pared 4 bases from V and 8 bases from J, leaving 14 bases between. The CDR3 sequence is CASSSYRVGEAFF. DNA for the CDR3: TGTGCCAGCAGTTCGTACAGGGTTGGGGAAGCTTTCTTT.

V gene TRBV7-3 combines with J gene TRBJ1-5, with 7 bases matching TRBD1. The CDR3 sequence is 16 residues long. Germline V lookup: CDR1 SGHTA, CDR2 FQGTGA. J gave up 3 bases and V 5 bases, and 10 bases lay outside the gene matches. The CDR3 here is CASSQRPQGINQPQHF. The CDR3 coding sequence is TGTGCCAGCAGCCAACGGCCACAGGGGATCAATCAGCCCCAGCATTTT.

There are a few counts of this clone. V is TRBV11-2 and J is TRBJ1-2, with TRBD1 as a possible D gene (6 bases). Germline assignment: CDR1 SGHAT and CDR2 FQNNGV. Trimming took off 5 bases at V and 7 bases at J, with 17 bases between the two ends. The CDR3 is made up of 14 amino acids. This CDR3 reads CASSPLRGVSGYTF. The CDR3 coding sequence is TGTGCCAGCAGCCCGTTGAGGGGGGTGAGTGGCTACACCTTC. Using reference TRBV11-2 and TRBJ1-2 for the parts outside the CDR3, the full variable domain is EAGVAQSPRYKIIEKRQSVAFWCNPISGHATLYWYQQILGQGPKLLIQFQNNGVVDDSQLPKDRFSAERLKGVDSTLKIQPAKLEDSAVYLCASSPLRGVSGYTFGSGTRLTVV.

The chain employs TRBV7-3 and TRBJ2-5; D gene uncertain. Germline CDR1 SGHTA, CDR2 FQGTGA. Trimming removed 3 bases from V and 2 bases from J, with 7 bases in between. CDR3 length: 13 residues. CDR3 in DNA: TGTGCCAGCAGCTTGGCGCGGCAAGAGACCCAGTACTTC. This translates into CASSLARQETQYF. The whole variable domain, filled in from reference TRBV7-3 and TRBJ2-5, reads GAGVSQTPSNKVTEKGKYVELRCDPISGHTALYWYRQSLGQGPEFLIYFQGTGAADDSGLPNDRFFAVRPEGSVSTLKIQRTERGDSAVYLCASSLARQETQYFGPGTRLLVL.

V gene TRBV9 combines with J gene TRBJ1-6; D unclear. This CDR3 has 17 amino acids. Germline V gene sequence: CDR1 SGDLS, CDR2 YYNGEE. V was clipped by 3 bases and J by 1 base, with 14 bases between them. The CDR3 region is CASSANLGWSYNSPLHF. CDR3 in DNA: TGTGCCAGCAGCGCTAACTTGGGGTGGTCCTATAATTCACCCCTCCACTTT.

The chain couples TRBV27 to TRBJ2-1, with TRBD1 matching 7 bases. This CDR3 spans 16 amino acids. Germline CDR1 reads MNHEY; CDR2 reads SMNVEV (reference sequence). The ends lost 4 bases at V and 1 base at J; junction bases unmatched: 7. The CDR3 sequence: CASSSRKQGSYNEQFF. CDR3 nucleotides: TGTGCCAGCAGTTCGCGGAAACAGGGGTCCTACAATGAGCAGTTCTTC.

With respect to this clone: A much larger clone differs from this one at a single base, so this may be a read error. The rearrangement joins TRBV7-9 to TRBJ2-1; 7 bases align to TRBD2. Germline values: CDR1 SEHNR, CDR2 FQNEAQ (reference sequence). Losses at the gene ends were 1 base for V and 0 bases for J; bases not matched to a gene: 0. This CDR3 is 15 amino acids long. DNA for the CDR3: TGTGCCAGCAGCTTAGGGACTAGCTCCTACAATGAGCAGTTCTTC. Its translation is CASSLGTSSYNEQFF.

To note about this clone: One junction end disagrees with the germline gene, perhaps due to a read error. The rearrangement links TRBV29-1 to TRBJ1-2; a weak D match, TRBD1 (5 bases). Germline CDR1 is SQVTM and CDR2 is ANQGSEA. The CDR3 consists of 12 residues. CDR3 nucleotide sequence: TGCAGCACGCGACAGACTAATTATGGCTACACCTTC. This sequence encodes CSTRQTNYGYTF.

V gene TRBV5-5 combines with J gene TRBJ2-1; D is uncertain. Germline CDR1 and CDR2: SGHKS and YYEKEE (reference sequence). V dropped 7 bases and J dropped 0 bases, with 11 bases sitting between them. CDR3 length equals 14 residues. The DNA for the CDR3 is TGTGCCAGCTCCACGGGTAGCTCCTACAATGAGCAGTTCTTC. Translating it yields CASSTGSSYNEQFF.

V gene TRBV9 combines with J gene TRBJ1-1; D is unresolved. From germline, CDR1 is SGDLS and CDR2 YYNGEE. Trimming removed 2 bases from V and 4 bases from J, with 12 bases in between. The CDR3 is made up of 14 amino acids. CDR3 coding DNA: TGTGCCAGCAGCGTCTTGATGGGGAGCACTGAAGCTTTCTTT. It translates to CASSVLMGSTEAFF.

J is TRBJ1-3 and V is TRBV15; unclear D gene. Trimming removed 4 bases from V and 0 bases from J, with 10 bases in between. This CDR3 spans 15 amino acids. CDR1 and CDR2 (germline): LNHNV, YYDKDF (reference sequence). CDR3 DNA sequence: TGTGCCACCAGCACGGAGGTAATCTCTGGAAACACCATATATTTT. Translated, it gives CATSTEVISGNTIYF.

The gene calls are TRBV2 and TRBJ1-1; D perhaps matches TRBD1 (6 bases). The germline CDR1 and CDR2 sequences are SNHLY and FYNNEI. The CDR3 length is 12 residues. The ends were cut back, 2 bases at V and 7 bases at J, with 8 bases in the middle. The CDR3: CASSERTVEAFF. The CDR3 DNA reads as TGTGCCAGCAGTGAAAGGACAGTTGAAGCTTTCTTT.

This clone was detected only a few times. This chain connects TRBV6-1 to TRBJ1-2; a possible D gene is TRBD1 (6 bases). V was shortened by 7 bases and J by 2 bases, with 17 bases between the two germline ends. Germline V gene lookup returns CDR1 MNHNS and CDR2 SASEGT. The length of the CDR3 is 15 residues. The CDR3 region is CASTWGASVNYGYTF. The CDR3 coding sequence is TGTGCCAGCACCTGGGGGGCCTCCGTCAACTATGGCTACACCTTC.

The chain uses TRBV6-1 and TRBJ2-7; D is tentatively TRBD1 or TRBD2 (6 bases each). The V gene's germline CDR1 is MNHNS and CDR2 SASEGT. Trimming stripped 0 bases from V and 4 bases from J, with 22 bases between. This CDR3 spans 18 amino acids. The CDR3 sequence is CASSEAGLRGWGRYEQYF. The CDR3 region has the DNA TGTGCCAGCAGTGAAGCGGGCCTTCGGGGGTGGGGGCGGTACGAGCAGTACTTC.

The V gene is TRBV7-8, the J gene TRBJ2-2; weak D call: TRBD2 (7 bases). The CDR3 has 17 amino acids. Trimming removed 3 bases from V and 2 bases from J, with 16 bases in between. Germline V gene data show CDR1 as SGHVS and CDR2 as FQNEAQ. DNA of the CDR3: TGTGCCAGCAGCTTGAGGGGGGGCCTAGCTAACACCGGGGAGCTGTTTTTT. This codes for CASSLRGGLANTGELFF.